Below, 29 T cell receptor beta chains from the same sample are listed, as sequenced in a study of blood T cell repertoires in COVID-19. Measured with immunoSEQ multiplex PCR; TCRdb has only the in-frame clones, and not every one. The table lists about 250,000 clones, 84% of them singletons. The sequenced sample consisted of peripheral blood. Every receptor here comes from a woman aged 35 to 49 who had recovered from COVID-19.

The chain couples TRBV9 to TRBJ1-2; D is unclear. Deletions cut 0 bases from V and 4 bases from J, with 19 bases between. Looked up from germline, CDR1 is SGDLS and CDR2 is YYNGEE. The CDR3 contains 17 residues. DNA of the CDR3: TGTGCCAGCAGCGTAGAAATTCAGGCCTCCTCGGCCTATGGCTACACCTTC. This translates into CASSVEIQASSAYGYTF.

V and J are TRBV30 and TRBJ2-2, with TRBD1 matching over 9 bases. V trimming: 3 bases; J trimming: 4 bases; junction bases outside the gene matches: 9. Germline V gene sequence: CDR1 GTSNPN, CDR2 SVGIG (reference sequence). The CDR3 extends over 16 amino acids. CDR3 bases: TGTGCCTGGAGGCTTGTCGGGACAGGGTCCACCGGGGAGCTGTTTTTT. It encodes CAWRLVGTGSTGELFF.

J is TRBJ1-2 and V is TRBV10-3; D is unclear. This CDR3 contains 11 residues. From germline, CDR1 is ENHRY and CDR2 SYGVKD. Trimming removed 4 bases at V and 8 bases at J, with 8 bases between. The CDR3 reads CAISGGRGYTF. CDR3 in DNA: TGTGCCATCAGTGGAGGTCGGGGCTACACCTTC.

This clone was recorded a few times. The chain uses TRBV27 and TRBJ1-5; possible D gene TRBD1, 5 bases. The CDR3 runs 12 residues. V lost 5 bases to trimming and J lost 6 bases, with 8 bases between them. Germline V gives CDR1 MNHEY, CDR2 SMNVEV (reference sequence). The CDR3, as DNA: TGTGCCAGCAGTCCTCAGGGTCAGCCCCAGCATTTT. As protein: CASSPQGQPQHF.

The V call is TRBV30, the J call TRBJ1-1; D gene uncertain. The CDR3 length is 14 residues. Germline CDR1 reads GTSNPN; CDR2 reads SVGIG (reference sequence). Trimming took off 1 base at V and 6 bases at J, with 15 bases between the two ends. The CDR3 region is CAWSADPATAEAFF. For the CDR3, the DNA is TGTGCCTGGAGTGCGGATCCAGCGACCGCTGAAGCTTTCTTT.

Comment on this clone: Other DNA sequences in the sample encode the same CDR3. The CDR3 DNA is TGTGCCAGCAGCCAAGAGGGTCGGGACGAGCAGTACTTC. Amino acid sequence: CASSQEGRDEQYF. The chain has TRBV3-1 (or the pseudogene TRBV3-2) and TRBJ2-7, with D uncertain. Germline CDR1 is LGHDT and CDR2 is YNNKEL (reference sequence). The V end lost 0 bases, the J end lost 5 bases, and 8 bases lay between the germline ends. CDR3 length: 13 amino acids.

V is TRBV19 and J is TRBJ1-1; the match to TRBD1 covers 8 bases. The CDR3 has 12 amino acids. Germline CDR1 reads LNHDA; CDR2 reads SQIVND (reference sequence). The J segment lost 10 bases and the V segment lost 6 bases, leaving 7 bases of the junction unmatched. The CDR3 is CASRDRVGAAFF. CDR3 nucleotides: TGTGCCAGTAGGGACAGGGTGGGCGCAGCTTTCTTT.

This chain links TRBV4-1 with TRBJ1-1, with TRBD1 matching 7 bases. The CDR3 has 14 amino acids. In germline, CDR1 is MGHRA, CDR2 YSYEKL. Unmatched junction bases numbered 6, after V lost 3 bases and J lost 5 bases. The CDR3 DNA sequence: TGCGCCAGCAGCCATGAGACAGGGAGGACTGAAGCTTTCTTT. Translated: CASSHETGRTEAFF.

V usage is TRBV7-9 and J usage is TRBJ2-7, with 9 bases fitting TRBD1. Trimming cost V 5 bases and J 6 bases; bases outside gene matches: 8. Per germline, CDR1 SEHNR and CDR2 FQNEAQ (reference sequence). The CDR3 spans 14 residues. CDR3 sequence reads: CASSLLQGAGEQYF. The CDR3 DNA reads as TGTGCCAGCAGCCTCCTACAGGGGGCAGGCGAGCAGTACTTC.

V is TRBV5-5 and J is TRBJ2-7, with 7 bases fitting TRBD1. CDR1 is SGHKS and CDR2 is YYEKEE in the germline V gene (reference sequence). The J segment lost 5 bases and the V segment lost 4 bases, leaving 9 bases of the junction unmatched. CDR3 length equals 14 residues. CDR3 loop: CASSARQGLDEQYF. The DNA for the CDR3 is TGTGCCAGCAGCGCGCGACAGGGTTTGGACGAGCAGTACTTC.

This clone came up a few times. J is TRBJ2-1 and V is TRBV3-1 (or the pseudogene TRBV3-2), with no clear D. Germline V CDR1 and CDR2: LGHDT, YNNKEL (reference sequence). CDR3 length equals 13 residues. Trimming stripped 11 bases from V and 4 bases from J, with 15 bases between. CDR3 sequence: CASEATVYNEQFF. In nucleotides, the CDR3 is TGTGCCTCCGAAGCAACGGTATACAATGAGCAGTTCTTC.

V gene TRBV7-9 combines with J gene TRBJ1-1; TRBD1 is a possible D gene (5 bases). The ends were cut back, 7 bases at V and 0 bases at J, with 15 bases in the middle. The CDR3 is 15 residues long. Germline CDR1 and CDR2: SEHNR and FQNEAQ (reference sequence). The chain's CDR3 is CASNGGRTMNTEAFF. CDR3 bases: TGTGCCAGCAACGGGGGACGCACCATGAACACTGAAGCTTTCTTT. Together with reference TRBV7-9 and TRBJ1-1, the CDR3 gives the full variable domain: DTGVSQNPRHKITKRGQNVTFRCDPISEHNRLYWYRQTLGQGPEFLTYFQNEAQLEKSRLLSDRFSAERPKGSFSTLEIQRTEQGDSAMYLCASNGGRTMNTEAFFGQGTRLTVV.

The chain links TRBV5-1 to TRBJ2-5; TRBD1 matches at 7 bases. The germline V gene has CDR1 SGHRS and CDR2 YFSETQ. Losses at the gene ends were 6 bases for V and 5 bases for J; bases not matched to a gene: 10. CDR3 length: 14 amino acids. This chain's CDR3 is CASTTSTGEETQYF. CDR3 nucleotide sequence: TGCGCCAGCACGACGTCTACAGGGGAGGAGACCCAGTACTTC.

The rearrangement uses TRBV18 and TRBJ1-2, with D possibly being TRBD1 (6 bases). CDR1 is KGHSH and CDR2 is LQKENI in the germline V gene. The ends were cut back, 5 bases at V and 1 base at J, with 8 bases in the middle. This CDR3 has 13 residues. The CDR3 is CASSTDSNYGYTF. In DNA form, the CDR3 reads TGTGCCAGCTCAACGGACAGTAACTATGGCTACACCTTC.

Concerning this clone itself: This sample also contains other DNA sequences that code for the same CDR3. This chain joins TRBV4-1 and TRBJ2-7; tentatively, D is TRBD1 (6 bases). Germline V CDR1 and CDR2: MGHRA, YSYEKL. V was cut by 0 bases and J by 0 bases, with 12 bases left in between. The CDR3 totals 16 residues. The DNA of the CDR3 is TGCGCCAGCAGCCAAGAGGGCACAGGGATCTCCTACGAGCAGTACTTC. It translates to CASSQEGTGISYEQYF.

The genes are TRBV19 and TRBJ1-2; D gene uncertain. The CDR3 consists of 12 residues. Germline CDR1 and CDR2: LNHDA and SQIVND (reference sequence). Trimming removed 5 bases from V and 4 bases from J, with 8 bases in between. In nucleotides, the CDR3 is TGTGCCAGTAGTCACACCCCCTATGGCTACACCTTC. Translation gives CASSHTPYGYTF.

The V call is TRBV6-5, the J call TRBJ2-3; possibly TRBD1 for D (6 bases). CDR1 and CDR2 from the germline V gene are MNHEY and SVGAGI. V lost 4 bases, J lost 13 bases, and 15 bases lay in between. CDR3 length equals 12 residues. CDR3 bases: TGTGCCAGCAGTTCGGACAGTCAGAAGGAGTATTTT. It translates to CASSSDSQKEYF.

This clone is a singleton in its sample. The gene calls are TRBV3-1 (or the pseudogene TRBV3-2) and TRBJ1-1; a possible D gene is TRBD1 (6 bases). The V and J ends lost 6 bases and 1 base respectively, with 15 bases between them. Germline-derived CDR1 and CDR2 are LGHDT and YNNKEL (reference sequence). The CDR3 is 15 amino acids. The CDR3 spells CASSPIGGQNTEAFF. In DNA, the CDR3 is TGTGCCAGCAGTCCTATCGGGGGGCAGAACACTGAAGCTTTCTTT.

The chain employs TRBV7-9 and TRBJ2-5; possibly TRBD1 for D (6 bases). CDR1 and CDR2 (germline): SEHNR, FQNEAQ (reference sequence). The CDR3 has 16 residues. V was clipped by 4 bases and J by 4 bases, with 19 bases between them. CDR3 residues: CASSSKGTLVGETQYF. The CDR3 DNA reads TGTGCCAGCAGCTCCAAAGGGACATTGGTGGGAGAGACCCAGTACTTC.

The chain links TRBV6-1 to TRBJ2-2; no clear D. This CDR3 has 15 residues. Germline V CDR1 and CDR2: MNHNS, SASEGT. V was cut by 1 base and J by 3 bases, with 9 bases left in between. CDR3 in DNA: TGTGCCAGCAGTGAAGGGAGTGCGGACACCGGGGAGCTGTTTTTT. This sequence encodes CASSEGSADTGELFF.

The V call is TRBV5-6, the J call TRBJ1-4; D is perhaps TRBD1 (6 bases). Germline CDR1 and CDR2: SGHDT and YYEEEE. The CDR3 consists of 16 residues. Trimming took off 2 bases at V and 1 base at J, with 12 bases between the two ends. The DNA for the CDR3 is TGTGCCAGCAGCTTCTTACAGGGTGGAACTAATGAAAAACTGTTTTTT. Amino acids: CASSFLQGGTNEKLFF.

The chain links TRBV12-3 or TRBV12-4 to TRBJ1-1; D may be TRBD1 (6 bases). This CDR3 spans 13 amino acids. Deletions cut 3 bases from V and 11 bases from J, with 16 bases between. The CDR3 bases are TGTGCCAGCAGTTTTTTGGCGGACAGAGTGGCTTTCTTT. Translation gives CASSFLADRVAFF.

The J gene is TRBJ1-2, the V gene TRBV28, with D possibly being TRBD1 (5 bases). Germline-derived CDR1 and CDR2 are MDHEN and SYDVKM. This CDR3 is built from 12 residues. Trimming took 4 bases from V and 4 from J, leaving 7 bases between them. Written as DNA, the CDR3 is TGTGCCAGCAGTTGGGGGGGCTATGGCTACACCTTC. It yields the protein CASSWGGYGYTF.

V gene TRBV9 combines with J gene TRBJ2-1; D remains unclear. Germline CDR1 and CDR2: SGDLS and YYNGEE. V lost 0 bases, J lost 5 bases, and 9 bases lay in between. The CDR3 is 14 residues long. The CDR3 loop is CASSVARHNNEQFF. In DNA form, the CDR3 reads TGTGCCAGCAGCGTAGCGAGACACAACAATGAGCAGTTCTTC.

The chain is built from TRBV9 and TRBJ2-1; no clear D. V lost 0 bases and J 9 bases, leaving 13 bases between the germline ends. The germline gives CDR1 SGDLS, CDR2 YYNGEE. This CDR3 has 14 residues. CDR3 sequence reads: CASSVGVRSGEQFF. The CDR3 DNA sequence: TGTGCCAGCAGCGTAGGGGTTCGATCGGGTGAGCAGTTCTTC. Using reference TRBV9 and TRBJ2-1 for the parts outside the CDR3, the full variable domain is DSGVTQTPKHLITATGQRVTLRCSPRSGDLSVYWYQQSLDQGLQFLIQYYNGEERAKGNILERFSAQQFPDLHSELNLSSLELGDSALYFCASSVGVRSGEQFFGPGTRLTVL.

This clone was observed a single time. Here the CDR3 DNA reads TGTGCCAGCACTCCTATGGGCACAGATACGCAGTATTTT. Its protein is CASTPMGTDTQYF. This rearrangement joins TRBV6-5 to TRBJ2-3, with D uncertain. Germline lookup yields CDR1 MNHEY and CDR2 SVGAGI. V shed 7 bases and J shed 1 base, with 9 bases lying between them. The CDR3 is 13 residues long.

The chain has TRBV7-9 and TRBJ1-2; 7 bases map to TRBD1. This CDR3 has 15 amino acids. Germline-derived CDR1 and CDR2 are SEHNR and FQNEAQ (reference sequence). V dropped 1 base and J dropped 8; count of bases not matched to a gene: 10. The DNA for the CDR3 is TGTGCCAGCAGCTTAGGGACAGGCTTAACTAACGGCTACACCTTC. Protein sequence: CASSLGTGLTNGYTF.

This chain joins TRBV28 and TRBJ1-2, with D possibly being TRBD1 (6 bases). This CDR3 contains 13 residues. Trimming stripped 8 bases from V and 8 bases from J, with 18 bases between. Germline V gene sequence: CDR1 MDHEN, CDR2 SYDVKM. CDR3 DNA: TGTGCCAGCGGCGACAGGCCTAGGGGAGGCTACACCTTC. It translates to CASGDRPRGGYTF.

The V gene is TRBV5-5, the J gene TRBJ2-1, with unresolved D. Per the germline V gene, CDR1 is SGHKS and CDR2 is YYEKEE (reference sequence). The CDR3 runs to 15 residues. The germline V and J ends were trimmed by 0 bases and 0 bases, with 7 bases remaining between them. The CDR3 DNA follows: TGTGCCAGCAGCTTGGCTGCGAGCTCCTACAATGAGCAGTTCTTC. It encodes CASSLAASSYNEQFF.